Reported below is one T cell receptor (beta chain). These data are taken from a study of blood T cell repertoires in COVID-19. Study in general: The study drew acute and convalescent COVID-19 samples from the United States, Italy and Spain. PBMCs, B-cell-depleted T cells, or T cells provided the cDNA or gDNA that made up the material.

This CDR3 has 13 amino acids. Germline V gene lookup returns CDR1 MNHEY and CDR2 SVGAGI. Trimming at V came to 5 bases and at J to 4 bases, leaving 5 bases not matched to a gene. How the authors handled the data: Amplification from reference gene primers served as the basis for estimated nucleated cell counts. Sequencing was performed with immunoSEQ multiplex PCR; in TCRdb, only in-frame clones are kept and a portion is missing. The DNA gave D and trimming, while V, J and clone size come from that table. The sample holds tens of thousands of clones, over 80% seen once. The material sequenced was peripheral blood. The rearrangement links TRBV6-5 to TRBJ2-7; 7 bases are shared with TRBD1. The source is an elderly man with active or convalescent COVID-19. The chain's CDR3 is CASSRGQPYEQYF. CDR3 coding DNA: TGTGCCAGCAGTCGGGGACAGCCTTACGAGCAGTACTTC.